This is a list of T cell receptor beta chains from one sample in a study of PD-1 blockade in classical Hodgkin lymphoma. Here immunoSEQ multiplex PCR was the method, and the copy in TCRdb shows in-frame clones only, minus some. The sample consists of about 21,000 clones, around 67% of them appearing once. Sequenced material: peripheral blood mononuclear cells (PBMCs), taken before the second cycle of nivolumab. The receptor source for this set is a human donor with classical Hodgkin lymphoma. Each CDR3 is given with its conserved first and last residue. Some rows mark clone size as missing; the rest say once, few, many or name a class of expanded clone.

j_call: TRBJ2-1; clone_size: NA; v_call: TRBV5-1; cdr3_aa: CASSAHSGSSYNEQFF
j_call: TRBJ2-7; clone_size: NA; v_call: TRBV27; cdr3_aa: CASSLTSSGRIREQYF
j_call: TRBJ2-7; clone_size: NA; v_call: TRBV19; cdr3_aa: CASSQQGIAEQYF
j_call: TRBJ1-2; clone_size: NA; v_call: TRBV6-1; cdr3_aa: CASRAGTESLYGYTF
j_call: TRBJ2-1; clone_size: NA; v_call: TRBV19; cdr3_aa: CASSSGSSVSYNEQFF
j_call: TRBJ1-1; clone_size: medium-sized; v_call: TRBV7-9; cdr3_aa: CASSLGGGTEAFF
j_call: TRBJ2-7; clone_size: NA; v_call: TRBV5-1; cdr3_aa: CASSQSSGTSYEQYF
j_call: TRBJ1-5; clone_size: NA; v_call: TRBV7-8; cdr3_aa: CASSLWRFGGNQPQHF
j_call: TRBJ2-1; clone_size: NA; v_call: TRBV7-2; cdr3_aa: CASSERGGNERHNEQFF
j_call: TRBJ1-4; clone_size: NA; v_call: TRBV29-1; cdr3_aa: CSASGGPWGEKLFF
j_call: TRBJ1-1; clone_size: NA; v_call: TRBV20-1; cdr3_aa: CSAAPNTEAFF
j_call: TRBJ1-4; clone_size: NA; v_call: TRBV5-1; cdr3_aa: CASSHGGGTLNLNEKLFF
j_call: TRBJ2-3; clone_size: NA; v_call: TRBV5-6; cdr3_aa: CASSLDWETLVDTQYF
j_call: TRBJ1-1; clone_size: few; v_call: TRBV6-4; cdr3_aa: CASSDEVGGPEAFF
j_call: TRBJ2-1; clone_size: NA; v_call: TRBV21-1; cdr3_aa: CASSRRVGGSYNEQFF
j_call: TRBJ2-3; clone_size: NA; v_call: TRBV9; cdr3_aa: CASSAGPGQTQYF
j_call: TRBJ2-2; clone_size: NA; v_call: TRBV19; cdr3_aa: CASSPAGTRGDTGELFF
j_call: TRBJ1-3; clone_size: NA; v_call: TRBV7-2; cdr3_aa: CASSLGGTIGNTIYF
j_call: TRBJ2-5; clone_size: NA; v_call: TRBV7-9; cdr3_aa: CASRLTGSQETQYF
j_call: TRBJ1-2; clone_size: few; v_call: TRBV25-1; cdr3_aa: CASSESDHYGYTF
j_call: TRBJ2-6; clone_size: medium-sized; v_call: TRBV27; cdr3_aa: CASWESGANVLTF
j_call: TRBJ1-3; clone_size: few; v_call: TRBV6-6; cdr3_aa: CASRRFGENTIYF
j_call: TRBJ1-6; clone_size: NA; v_call: TRBV6-6; cdr3_aa: CASNRQDSPLHF
j_call: TRBJ2-7; clone_size: NA; v_call: TRBV9; cdr3_aa: CASSGRDGPYEQYF
j_call: TRBJ2-1; clone_size: few; v_call: TRBV12-5; cdr3_aa: CASGLVLTSGSFNEQFF
j_call: TRBJ1-4; clone_size: NA; v_call: TRBV5-1; cdr3_aa: CASSPTGNNEKLFF
j_call: TRBJ2-7; clone_size: NA; v_call: TRBV7-6; cdr3_aa: CASSLAMGLTTEQYF
j_call: TRBJ2-7; clone_size: once; v_call: TRBV6-1; cdr3_aa: CASKPGPADTYEQYF
j_call: TRBJ1-2; clone_size: NA; v_call: TRBV6-5; cdr3_aa: CASSLQGGGGGYTF
j_call: TRBJ2-7; clone_size: NA; v_call: TRBV6-1; cdr3_aa: CASSEEGGGGLYEQYF
j_call: TRBJ2-3; clone_size: NA; v_call: TRBV7-8; cdr3_aa: CASSLDQGTGDTQYF
j_call: TRBJ2-3; clone_size: NA; v_call: TRBV6-5; cdr3_aa: CASSITDTQYF
j_call: TRBJ2-5; clone_size: NA; v_call: TRBV28; cdr3_aa: CASRPGTGPRQETQYF
j_call: TRBJ1-5; clone_size: NA; v_call: TRBV19; cdr3_aa: CASQPGGNNQPQHF
j_call: TRBJ2-7; clone_size: NA; v_call: TRBV19; cdr3_aa: CASSIATSGSYEQYF
j_call: TRBJ2-7; clone_size: NA; v_call: TRBV7-2; cdr3_aa: CASSLASGNYEQYF
j_call: TRBJ1-1; clone_size: NA; v_call: TRBV4-1; cdr3_aa: CASSQGSQNTETFF
j_call: TRBJ2-5; clone_size: NA; v_call: TRBV5-6; cdr3_aa: CASSFTGGLKETQYF
j_call: TRBJ1-2; clone_size: once; v_call: TRBV6-6; cdr3_aa: CASSLGHNYGYTF
j_call: TRBJ2-5; clone_size: medium-sized; v_call: TRBV19; cdr3_aa: CASNSGVGTQYF
j_call: TRBJ1-5; clone_size: NA; v_call: TRBV6-1; cdr3_aa: CASSEQGAYQPQHF
j_call: TRBJ1-5; clone_size: few; v_call: TRBV28; cdr3_aa: CASRGGSGQPQHF
j_call: TRBJ2-3; clone_size: NA; v_call: TRBV11-2; cdr3_aa: CASSILAGATDTQYF
j_call: TRBJ1-1; clone_size: NA; v_call: TRBV19; cdr3_aa: CASSMAAAAGGTEAFF
j_call: TRBJ1-4; clone_size: NA; v_call: TRBV7-9; cdr3_aa: CASSLGDGGNEKLFF
j_call: TRBJ2-1; clone_size: NA; v_call: TRBV2; cdr3_aa: CASSEGLRGYNEQFF
j_call: TRBJ2-3; clone_size: NA; v_call: TRBV2; cdr3_aa: CASSDPTGLLPSSTDTQYF
j_call: TRBJ2-7; clone_size: NA; v_call: TRBV6-5; cdr3_aa: CASRQSGVTYEQYF
j_call: TRBJ2-7; clone_size: NA; v_call: TRBV5-6; cdr3_aa: CASSPPWGLANSYEQYF
j_call: TRBJ2-7; clone_size: medium-sized; v_call: TRBV6-1; cdr3_aa: CASSRGGNYYEQYF
j_call: TRBJ2-1; clone_size: NA; v_call: TRBV20-1; cdr3_aa: CSARGHNEQFF
j_call: TRBJ1-5; clone_size: NA; v_call: TRBV4-2; cdr3_aa: CASSQDPGTADQPQHF
j_call: TRBJ2-1; clone_size: once; v_call: TRBV19; cdr3_aa: CASMRKREVGNEQFF
j_call: TRBJ2-1; clone_size: NA; v_call: TRBV6-6; cdr3_aa: CASSYKGQGNNEQFF
j_call: TRBJ2-1; clone_size: NA; v_call: TRBV5-1; cdr3_aa: CASSLGGANNEQFF
j_call: TRBJ1-2; clone_size: NA; v_call: TRBV2; cdr3_aa: CASSSQGQGAPLHGYTF
j_call: TRBJ1-2; clone_size: NA; v_call: TRBV28; cdr3_aa: CASSLSPGTANYGYTF
j_call: TRBJ2-5; clone_size: NA; v_call: TRBV4-1; cdr3_aa: CASSGGNTISQETQYF
j_call: TRBJ1-2; clone_size: NA; v_call: TRBV10-3; cdr3_aa: CAISTGQEDGYTF